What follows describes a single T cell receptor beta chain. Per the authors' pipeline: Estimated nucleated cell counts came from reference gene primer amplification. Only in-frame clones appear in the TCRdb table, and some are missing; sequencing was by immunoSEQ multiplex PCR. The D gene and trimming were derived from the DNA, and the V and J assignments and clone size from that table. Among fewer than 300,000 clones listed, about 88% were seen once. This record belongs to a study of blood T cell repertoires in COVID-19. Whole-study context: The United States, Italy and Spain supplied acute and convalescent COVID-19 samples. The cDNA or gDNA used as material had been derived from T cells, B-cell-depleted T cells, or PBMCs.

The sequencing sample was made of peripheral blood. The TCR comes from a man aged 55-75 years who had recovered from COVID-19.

The CDR3: CASSYLPGGRNTEAFF. CDR3 nucleotide sequence: TGTGCCAGCAGTTACTTGCCAGGGGGGCGAAACACTGAAGCTTTCTTT. The rearrangement uses TRBV6-5 and TRBJ1-1; TRBD1 matches 7 bases. V lost 1 base, J lost 2 bases, and 7 bases stayed unmatched. CDR1 is MNHEY, CDR2 SVGAGI, per germline. This CDR3 comprises 16 residues.